These T cell receptor beta chains were read from a single sample in a study of shared clonotypes between healthy human individuals. Profiling relied on immunoSEQ multiplex PCR, and the TCRdb table lists in-frame clones only, not all of them. Of over a million clones listed, 95% to 99% are singletons. Source material: naive CD4+ T cells sorted from blood. These receptors all stem from a man in his thirties or forties in good health. Both conserved end residues are part of each CDR3. The D gene is left open where the match is weak. Rows may omit the clone size; those that give it use once, few, many or a size class.

cdr3_nt: TGTGCCAGCAGTAGAACTAGCGGGAGGGCGGGAGATACGCAGTATTTT
cdr3_aa: CASSRTSGRAGDTQYF
cdr3_length: 16
j_call: TRBJ2-3
d_call: TRBD2
clone_size: NA
v_call: TRBV27

cdr3_nt: TGTGCCAGCAGCACCCAAACCGGGGCTATCTATGGCTACACCTTC
cdr3_aa: CASSTQTGAIYGYTF
cdr3_length: 15
j_call: TRBJ1-2
d_call: NA
clone_size: NA
v_call: TRBV9

cdr3_nt: TGTGCCAGCAGCCAAGGGATGAGGGCAGGGGGCCTACGGCCCAATGAGCAGTTCTTC
cdr3_aa: CASSQGMRAGGLRPNEQFF
cdr3_length: 19
j_call: TRBJ2-1
d_call: TRBD1
clone_size: NA
v_call: TRBV14

cdr3_nt: TGTGCCAGCAGCCCGGAATTGTTCCGGGACAGGGGACCAGAGACCCAGTACTTC
cdr3_aa: CASSPELFRDRGPETQYF
cdr3_length: 18
j_call: TRBJ2-5
d_call: TRBD1
clone_size: once
v_call: TRBV5-4

cdr3_nt: TGTGCCAGCAGTTTATTCGGGACAGGAAATAGCAATCAGCCCCAGCATTTT
cdr3_aa: CASSLFGTGNSNQPQHF
cdr3_length: 17
j_call: TRBJ1-5
d_call: TRBD1
clone_size: NA
v_call: TRBV28

cdr3_nt: TGTGCCAGCAGACGTTGGGATGAGCAGTTCTTC
cdr3_aa: CASRRWDEQFF
cdr3_length: 11
j_call: TRBJ2-1
d_call: NA
clone_size: NA
v_call: TRBV28

cdr3_nt: TGCGCCAGCAGCTCACCCCGTGAGACCCAGTACTTC
cdr3_aa: CASSSPRETQYF
cdr3_length: 12
j_call: TRBJ2-5
d_call: NA
clone_size: once
v_call: TRBV5-1

cdr3_nt: TGCGCCAGCAGCTTACACAGGGAGAACACCGGGGAGCTGTTTTTT
cdr3_aa: CASSLHRENTGELFF
cdr3_length: 15
j_call: TRBJ2-2
d_call: NA
clone_size: NA
v_call: TRBV5-1

cdr3_nt: TGTGCCAGCAGCCATACGGGACAGGGGGCTACTGAAGCTTTCTTT
cdr3_aa: CASSHTGQGATEAFF
cdr3_length: 15
j_call: TRBJ1-1
d_call: TRBD1
clone_size: once
v_call: TRBV5-4

cdr3_nt: TGCGCCAGCAGCTTGGCCAGTATGAACACTGAAGCTTTCTTT
cdr3_aa: CASSLASMNTEAFF
cdr3_length: 14
j_call: TRBJ1-1
d_call: NA
clone_size: NA
v_call: TRBV5-1

cdr3_nt: TGCAGCGCCGGGGGGCTCGGAGGCTACACCTTC
cdr3_aa: CSAGGLGGYTF
cdr3_length: 11
j_call: TRBJ1-2
d_call: NA
clone_size: NA
v_call: TRBV29-1

cdr3_nt: TGCGCCAGCAGCCAAGGGGGTAGGGGCATGAACACTGAAGCTTTCTTT
cdr3_aa: CASSQGGRGMNTEAFF
cdr3_length: 16
j_call: TRBJ1-1
d_call: NA
clone_size: NA
v_call: TRBV4-1

cdr3_nt: TGCGCCAGCAGCCAAGAATACCGGGTTTATGGCTACACCTTC
cdr3_aa: CASSQEYRVYGYTF
cdr3_length: 14
j_call: TRBJ1-2
d_call: NA
clone_size: NA
v_call: TRBV4-3

cdr3_nt: TGTGCCAGCTCATCCTCGACAGGGCTAGTTGATGGCTACACCTTC
cdr3_aa: CASSSSTGLVDGYTF
cdr3_length: 15
j_call: TRBJ1-2
d_call: TRBD1
clone_size: once
v_call: TRBV18

cdr3_nt: TGCGCCAGCAGCGCCGGACCCGGGAGAGGCACAGATACGCAGTATTTT
cdr3_aa: CASSAGPGRGTDTQYF
cdr3_length: 16
j_call: TRBJ2-3
d_call: NA
clone_size: NA
v_call: TRBV5-1

cdr3_nt: TGTGCCAGCTCCCCAAACCGAAATGGGGTTGGCGCAGATACGCAGTATTTT
cdr3_aa: CASSPNRNGVGADTQYF
cdr3_length: 17
j_call: TRBJ2-3
d_call: NA
clone_size: NA
v_call: TRBV18

cdr3_nt: TGTGCCAGCAGCCCCGGAGTCAACTCTGGAAACACCATATATTTT
cdr3_aa: CASSPGVNSGNTIYF
cdr3_length: 15
j_call: TRBJ1-3
d_call: NA
clone_size: NA
v_call: TRBV5-6

cdr3_nt: TGCGCCAGCAGTGAGTTCCGCGGGAATTCGGAGACCCAGTACTTC
cdr3_aa: CASSEFRGNSETQYF
cdr3_length: 15
j_call: TRBJ2-5
d_call: NA
clone_size: NA
v_call: TRBV10-1

cdr3_nt: TGTGCCAGCCGCTCCCGGGACAGAGGAAACACCATATATTTT
cdr3_aa: CASRSRDRGNTIYF
cdr3_length: 14
j_call: TRBJ1-3
d_call: TRBD1
clone_size: NA
v_call: TRBV6-5

cdr3_nt: TGCAGTACACCCGTGAGAACTGAAGCTTTCTTT
cdr3_aa: CSTPVRTEAFF
cdr3_length: 11
j_call: TRBJ1-1
d_call: NA
clone_size: NA
v_call: TRBV20-1

cdr3_nt: TGTGCCAGCGGCACTAGTTTTTATGAGCAGTTCTTC
cdr3_aa: CASGTSFYEQFF
cdr3_length: 12
j_call: TRBJ2-1
d_call: NA
clone_size: once
v_call: TRBV2

cdr3_nt: TGTGCCAGCTCACCAGAGGGACGGAACACTGAAGCTTTCTTT
cdr3_aa: CASSPEGRNTEAFF
cdr3_length: 14
j_call: TRBJ1-1
d_call: NA
clone_size: NA
v_call: TRBV18

cdr3_nt: TGTGCCAGCAGCTTAGCGTGGGGGCGTGGAGAGACCCAGTACTTC
cdr3_aa: CASSLAWGRGETQYF
cdr3_length: 15
j_call: TRBJ2-5
d_call: NA
clone_size: NA
v_call: TRBV11-1

cdr3_nt: TGCGCCAGCAGCTTGGTCCCAGCGGAATCCTACAATGAGCAGTTCTTC
cdr3_aa: CASSLVPAESYNEQFF
cdr3_length: 16
j_call: TRBJ2-1
d_call: NA
clone_size: NA
v_call: TRBV5-1

cdr3_nt: TGTGCCAGTAGTCTACTAGCGGTAGCCTTGGTAGATACGCAGTATTTT
cdr3_aa: CASSLLAVALVDTQYF
cdr3_length: 16
j_call: TRBJ2-3
d_call: TRBD2
clone_size: once
v_call: TRBV19

cdr3_nt: TGCGCCAGCAGCCAAGGGGCGGGAGCAGCAGATACGCAGTATTTT
cdr3_aa: CASSQGAGAADTQYF
cdr3_length: 15
j_call: TRBJ2-3
d_call: TRBD2
clone_size: NA
v_call: TRBV4-3

cdr3_nt: TGTGCCAGCTCACCACCGAAGGCGCGGGCGACCCCACAAGAGACCCAGTACTTC
cdr3_aa: CASSPPKARATPQETQYF
cdr3_length: 18
j_call: TRBJ2-5
d_call: NA
clone_size: NA
v_call: TRBV18

cdr3_nt: TGTGCCAGCAGTTTTAGGGCAGGATCCTACAATGAGCAGTTCTTC
cdr3_aa: CASSFRAGSYNEQFF
cdr3_length: 15
j_call: TRBJ2-1
d_call: NA
clone_size: NA
v_call: TRBV28

cdr3_nt: TGTGCCAGCTCACCAAAGGGACAGGGGGCTGAGCAGTTCTTC
cdr3_aa: CASSPKGQGAEQFF
cdr3_length: 14
j_call: TRBJ2-1
d_call: TRBD1
clone_size: NA
v_call: TRBV18